This T cell receptor (beta chain) was recovered during a study of T cell clonotyping in hematopoietic cell transplantation. The method was immunoSEQ multiplex PCR; TCRdb's version includes in-frame clones alone and lacks a portion of them. The sample contains around 24,000 clones, more than 65% of which appear only once. This CDR3 spans 16 amino acids. Germline CDR1 is SGHVS and CDR2 is FNYEAQ. Deletions cut 1 base from V and 2 bases from J, with 15 bases between. Time point: recipient sample about 28 days before transplant, after cytoreduction. The sequence came from a woman aged 55-69 years with acute myeloid leukemia. Some clones in this sample may be carry-over from other donors' samples. The rearrangement uses TRBV7-6 and TRBJ2-7; a possible D gene is TRBD1 (5 bases). The sequencing used peripheral blood mononuclear cells, collected before stem cell transplant. CDR3 residues: CASSLEGRAPTYEQYF. Here the CDR3 DNA reads TGTGCCAGCAGCTTAGAGGGCAGGGCCCCAACCTACGAGCAGTACTTC.